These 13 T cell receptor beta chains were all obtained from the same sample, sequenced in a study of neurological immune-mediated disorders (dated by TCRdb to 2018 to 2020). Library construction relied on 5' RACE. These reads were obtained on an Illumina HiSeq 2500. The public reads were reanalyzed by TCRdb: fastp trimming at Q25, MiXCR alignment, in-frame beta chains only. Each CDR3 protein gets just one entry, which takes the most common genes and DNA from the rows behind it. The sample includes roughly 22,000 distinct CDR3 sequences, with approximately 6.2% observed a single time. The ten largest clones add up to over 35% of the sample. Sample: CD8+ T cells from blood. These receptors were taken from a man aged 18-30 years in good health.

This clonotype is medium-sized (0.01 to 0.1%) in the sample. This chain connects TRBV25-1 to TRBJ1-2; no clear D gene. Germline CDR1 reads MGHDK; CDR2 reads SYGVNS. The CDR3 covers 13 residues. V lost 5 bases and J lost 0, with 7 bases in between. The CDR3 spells CASSRGTNYGYTF. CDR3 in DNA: TGTGCCAGCAGTCGAGGAACTAACTATGGCTACACCTTC.

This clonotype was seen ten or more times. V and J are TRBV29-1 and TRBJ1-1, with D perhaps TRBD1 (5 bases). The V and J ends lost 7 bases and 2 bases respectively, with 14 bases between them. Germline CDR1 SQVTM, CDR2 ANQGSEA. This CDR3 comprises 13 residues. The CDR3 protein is CSGLGGLNTEAFF. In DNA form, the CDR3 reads TGCAGCGGCTTGGGGGGACTTAACACTGAAGCTTTCTTT.

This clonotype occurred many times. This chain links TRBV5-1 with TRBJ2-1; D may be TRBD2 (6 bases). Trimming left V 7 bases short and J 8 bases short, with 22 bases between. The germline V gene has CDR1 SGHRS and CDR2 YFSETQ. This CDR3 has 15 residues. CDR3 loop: CASLREDYVLHEQFF. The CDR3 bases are TGCGCCAGCCTCAGGGAGGATTATGTGCTTCATGAGCAGTTCTTC.

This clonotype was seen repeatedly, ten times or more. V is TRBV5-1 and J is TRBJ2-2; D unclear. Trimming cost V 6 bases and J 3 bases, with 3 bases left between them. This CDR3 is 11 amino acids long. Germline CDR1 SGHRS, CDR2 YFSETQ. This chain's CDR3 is CASTYTGELFF. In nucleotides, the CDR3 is TGCGCCAGCACATACACCGGGGAGCTGTTTTTT.

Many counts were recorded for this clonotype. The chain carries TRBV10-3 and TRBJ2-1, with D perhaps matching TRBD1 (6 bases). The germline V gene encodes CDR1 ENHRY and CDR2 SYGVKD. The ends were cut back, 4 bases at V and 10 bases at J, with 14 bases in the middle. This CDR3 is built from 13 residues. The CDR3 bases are TGTGCCATCAGTGCCACAGGGCAAGAGGAGCAGTTCTTC. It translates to CAISATGQEEQFF.

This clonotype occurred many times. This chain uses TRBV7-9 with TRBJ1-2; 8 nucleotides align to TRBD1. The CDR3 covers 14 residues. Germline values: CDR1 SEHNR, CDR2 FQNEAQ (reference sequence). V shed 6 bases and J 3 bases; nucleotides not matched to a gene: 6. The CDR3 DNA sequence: TGTGCCAGCAGGATTACGACAGGGGACTATGGCTACACCTTC. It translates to CASRITTGDYGYTF.

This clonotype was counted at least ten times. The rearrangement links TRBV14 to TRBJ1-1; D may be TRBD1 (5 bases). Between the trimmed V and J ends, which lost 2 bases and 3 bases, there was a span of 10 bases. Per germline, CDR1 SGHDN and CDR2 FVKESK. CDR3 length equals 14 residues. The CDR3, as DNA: TGTGCCAGCAGCCAAACGACAGACCACACTGAAGCTTTCTTT. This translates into CASSQTTDHTEAFF.

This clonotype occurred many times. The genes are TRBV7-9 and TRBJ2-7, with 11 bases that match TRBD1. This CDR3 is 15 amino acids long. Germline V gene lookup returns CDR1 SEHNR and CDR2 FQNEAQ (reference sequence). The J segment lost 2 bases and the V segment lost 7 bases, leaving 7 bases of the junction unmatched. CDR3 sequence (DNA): TGTGCCAGCAACCATCCGGGACAGGGGGCCTACGAGCAGTACTTC. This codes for CASNHPGQGAYEQYF.

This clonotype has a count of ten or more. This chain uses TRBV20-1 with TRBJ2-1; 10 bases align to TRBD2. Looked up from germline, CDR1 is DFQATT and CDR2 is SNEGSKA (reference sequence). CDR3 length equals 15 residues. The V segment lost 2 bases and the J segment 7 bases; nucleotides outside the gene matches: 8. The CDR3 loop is CSARSLAGEWNEQFF. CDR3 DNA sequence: TGCAGTGCTAGATCCCTAGCGGGGGAATGGAATGAGCAGTTCTTC.

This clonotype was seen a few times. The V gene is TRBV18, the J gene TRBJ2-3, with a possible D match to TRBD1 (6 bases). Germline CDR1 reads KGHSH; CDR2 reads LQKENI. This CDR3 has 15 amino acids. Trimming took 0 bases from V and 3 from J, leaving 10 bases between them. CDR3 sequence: CASSPPQGRTDTQYF. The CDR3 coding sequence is TGTGCCAGCTCACCACCCCAGGGGCGGACAGATACGCAGTATTTT.

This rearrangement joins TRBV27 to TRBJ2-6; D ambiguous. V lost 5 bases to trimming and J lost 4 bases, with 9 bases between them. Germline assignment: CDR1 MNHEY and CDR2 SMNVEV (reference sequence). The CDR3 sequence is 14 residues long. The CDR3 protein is CASSPATGANVLTF. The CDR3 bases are TGTGCCAGCAGTCCGGCGACAGGGGCCAACGTCCTGACTTTC.

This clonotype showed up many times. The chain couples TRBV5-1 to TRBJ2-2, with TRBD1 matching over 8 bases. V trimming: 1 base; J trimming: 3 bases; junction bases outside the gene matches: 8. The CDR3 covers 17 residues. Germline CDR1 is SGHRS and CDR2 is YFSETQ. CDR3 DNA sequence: TGCGCCAGCAGCTTGAGTGGAGCAGGGGGCCACACCGGGGAGCTGTTTTTT. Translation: CASSLSGAGGHTGELFF.

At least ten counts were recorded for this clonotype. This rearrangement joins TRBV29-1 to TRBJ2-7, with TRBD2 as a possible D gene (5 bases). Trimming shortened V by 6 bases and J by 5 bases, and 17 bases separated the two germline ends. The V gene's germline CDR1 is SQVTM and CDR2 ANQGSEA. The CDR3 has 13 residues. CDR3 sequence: CSVQRTFGNEQYF. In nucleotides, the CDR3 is TGCAGCGTCCAACGGACTTTCGGGAACGAGCAGTACTTC.